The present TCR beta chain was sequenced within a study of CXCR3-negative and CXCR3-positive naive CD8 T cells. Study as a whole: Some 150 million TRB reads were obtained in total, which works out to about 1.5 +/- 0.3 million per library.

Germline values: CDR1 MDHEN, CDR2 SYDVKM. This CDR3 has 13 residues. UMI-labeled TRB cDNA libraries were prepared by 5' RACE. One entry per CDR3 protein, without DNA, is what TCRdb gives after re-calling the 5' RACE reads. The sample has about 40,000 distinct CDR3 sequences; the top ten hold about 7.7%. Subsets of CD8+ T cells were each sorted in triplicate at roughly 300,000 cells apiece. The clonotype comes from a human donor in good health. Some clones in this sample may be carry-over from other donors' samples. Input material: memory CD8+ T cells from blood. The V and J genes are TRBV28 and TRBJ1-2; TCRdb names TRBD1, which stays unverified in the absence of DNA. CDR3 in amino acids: CASSWDNNYGYTF.